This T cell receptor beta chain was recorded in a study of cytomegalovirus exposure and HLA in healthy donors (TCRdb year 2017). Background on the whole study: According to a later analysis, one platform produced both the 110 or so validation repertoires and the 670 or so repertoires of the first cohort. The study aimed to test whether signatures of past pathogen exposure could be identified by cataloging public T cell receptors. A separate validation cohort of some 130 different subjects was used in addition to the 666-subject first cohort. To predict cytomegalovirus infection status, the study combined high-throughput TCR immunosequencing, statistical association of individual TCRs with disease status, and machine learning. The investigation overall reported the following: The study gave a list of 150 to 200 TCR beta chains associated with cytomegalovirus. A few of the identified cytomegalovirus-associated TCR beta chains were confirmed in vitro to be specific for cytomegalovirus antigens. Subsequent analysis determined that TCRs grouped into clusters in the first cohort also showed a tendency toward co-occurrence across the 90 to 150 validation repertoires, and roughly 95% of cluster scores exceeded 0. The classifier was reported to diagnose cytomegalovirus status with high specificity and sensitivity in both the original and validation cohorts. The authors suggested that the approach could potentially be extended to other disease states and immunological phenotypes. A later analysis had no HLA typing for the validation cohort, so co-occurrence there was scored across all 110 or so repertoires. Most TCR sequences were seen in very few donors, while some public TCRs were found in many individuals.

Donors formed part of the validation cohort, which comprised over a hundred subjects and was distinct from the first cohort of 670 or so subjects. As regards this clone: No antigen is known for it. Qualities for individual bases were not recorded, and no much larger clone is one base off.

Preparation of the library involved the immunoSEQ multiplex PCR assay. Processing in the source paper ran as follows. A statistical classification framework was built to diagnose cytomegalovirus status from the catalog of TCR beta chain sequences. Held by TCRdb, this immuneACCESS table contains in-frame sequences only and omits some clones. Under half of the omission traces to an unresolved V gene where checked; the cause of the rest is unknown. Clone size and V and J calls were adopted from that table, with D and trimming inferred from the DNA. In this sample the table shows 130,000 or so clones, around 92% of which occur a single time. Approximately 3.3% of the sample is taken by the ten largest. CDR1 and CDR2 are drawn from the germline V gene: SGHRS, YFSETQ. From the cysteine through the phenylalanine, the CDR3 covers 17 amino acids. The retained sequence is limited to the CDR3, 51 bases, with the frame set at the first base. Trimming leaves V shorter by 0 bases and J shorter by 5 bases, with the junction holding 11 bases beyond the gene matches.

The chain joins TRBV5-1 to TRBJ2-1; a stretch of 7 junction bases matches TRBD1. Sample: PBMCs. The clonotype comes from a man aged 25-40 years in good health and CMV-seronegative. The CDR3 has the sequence CASSLAFRTGRDNEQFF. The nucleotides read TGCGCCAGCAGCTTGGCCTTTCGGACAGGAAGAGACAATGAGCAGTTCTTC.